The TCR beta chain under discussion was sequenced for a study of blood T cell repertoires in COVID-19 (TCRdb year 2020). In the study overall: Samples covering the acute and convalescent phases of COVID-19 were provided by collaborators in the United States, Italy and Spain. The material from the prospective study consisted of cDNA or gDNA derived from T cells, B-cell-depleted T cells, or PBMCs. Deeply sampled blood TCRbeta repertoires from subjects exposed to, actively infected with, or recovered from COVID-19 were included in the dataset. The repertoires were made available in a free public database intended to serve as a resource for research on the immune response to SARS-CoV-2. The samples were drawn from the first 160 participants of the ongoing ImmuneRACE study and from over a thousand subjects provided by 6 global collaborators. Nearly every sample came with metadata listing a de-identified subject ID, COVID-19 status, age in years and sex. Where available, HLA class I and class II types were obtained from metadata supplied by the sample provider rather than from assay-based typing. Paper-wide results and their limitations: Clinical and demographic metadata were provided uncurated, with the amount varying by source and participant.

Including cysteine and phenylalanine, the CDR3 has 17 amino acids. Only CDR3 DNA remains: 51 bases, in frame from the first base. Via the germline V gene, CDR1 is SNHLY and CDR2 FYNNEI. V is reduced by 2 bases and J by 0 bases, leaving a spacing of 14 bases between them. Collaborating institutions collected whole blood in K2EDTA tubes following their own protocols. Collaborator samples were shipped for TCRbeta analysis as frozen whole blood, isolated PBMCs, or DNA extracted from either sample type. Of note for this clone: The antigen this receptor binds is unknown. No per-base quality is available; no much larger clone lies one base away.

The immunoSEQ Assay, a bias-controlled multiplex PCR, was used to amplify TCRbeta CDR3 regions from genomic DNA. The authors processed their data as follows. The number of nucleated cells in each sample was estimated by amplification of reference gene primers within the assay. Sequence reads were collapsed and filtered to measure the absolute abundance of every unique TCRbeta CDR3 rearrangement. For each sample, productive Simpson clonality was calculated by taking the square root of Simpson's diversity index across productive rearrangements. Imported from immuneACCESS, the table was reduced by TCRdb to in-frame sequences with V and J called. These copies leave out some clones; in studies compared against another copy, an unresolved V gene accounts for under half, and the cause of the remainder is not known. That table furnishes V, J and clone size, whereas the DNA furnished D and trimming. This sample holds 40,000 to 60,000 clones; roughly 80% were observed only once. Jointly, the top ten make up about 4.5% of the sample.

Source material: peripheral blood. This TCR came from a man aged 45-65 years with active COVID-19. Here the chain combines TRBV2 and TRBJ1-5, with TRBD1 as a weak D call on 5 bases. The CDR3: CASSEWAGPYSNQPQHF. In nucleotides, the sequence is TGTGCCAGCAGTGAATGGGCAGGGCCATATAGCAATCAGCCCCAGCATTTT.